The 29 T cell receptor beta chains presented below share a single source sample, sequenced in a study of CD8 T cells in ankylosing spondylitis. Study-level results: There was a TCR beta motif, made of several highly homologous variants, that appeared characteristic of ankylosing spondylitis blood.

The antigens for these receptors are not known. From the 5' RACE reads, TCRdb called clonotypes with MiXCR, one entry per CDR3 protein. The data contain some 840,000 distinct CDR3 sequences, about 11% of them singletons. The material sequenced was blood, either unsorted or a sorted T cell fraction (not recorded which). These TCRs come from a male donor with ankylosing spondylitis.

The CDR3 protein is CASRPGGAGTDTQYF. CDR3 coding DNA: TGTGCCAGCAGGCCCGGCGGCGCGGGTACAGATACGCAGTATTTT. This chain uses TRBV6-1 with TRBJ2-3, with D possibly matching TRBD2 (5 bases). The CDR3 loop spans 15 amino acids. The V gene's germline CDR1 is MNHNS and CDR2 SASEGT. With 6 bases removed from V and 3 bases from J, the gap between germline ends came to 16 bases.

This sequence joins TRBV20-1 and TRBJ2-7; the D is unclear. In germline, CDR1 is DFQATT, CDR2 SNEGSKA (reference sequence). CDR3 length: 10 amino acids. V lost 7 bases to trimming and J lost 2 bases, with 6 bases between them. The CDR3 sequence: CSVHAYEQYF. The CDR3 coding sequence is TGCAGTGTACATGCCTACGAGCAGTACTTC.

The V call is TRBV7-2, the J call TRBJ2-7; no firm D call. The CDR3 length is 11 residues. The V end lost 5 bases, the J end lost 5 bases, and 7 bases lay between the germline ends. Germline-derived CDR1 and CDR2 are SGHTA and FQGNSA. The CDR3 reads CASSPQNEQYF. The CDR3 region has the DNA TGTGCCAGCAGCCCCCAAAACGAGCAGTACTTC.

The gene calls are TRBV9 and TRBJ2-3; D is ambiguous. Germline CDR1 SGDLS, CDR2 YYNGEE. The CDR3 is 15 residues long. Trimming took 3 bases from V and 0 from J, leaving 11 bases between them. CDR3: CASSEEAASTDTQYF. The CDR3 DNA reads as TGTGCCAGCAGCGAAGAGGCAGCAAGCACAGATACGCAGTATTTT.

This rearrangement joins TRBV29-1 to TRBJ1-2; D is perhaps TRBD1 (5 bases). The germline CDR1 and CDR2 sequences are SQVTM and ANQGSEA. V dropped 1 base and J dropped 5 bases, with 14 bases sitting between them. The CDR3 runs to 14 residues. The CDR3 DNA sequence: TGCAGCGTTGAAGGGGACCCGACTCCGTATGGCTACACCTTC. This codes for CSVEGDPTPYGYTF. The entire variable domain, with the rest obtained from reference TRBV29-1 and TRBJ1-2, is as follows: SAVISQKPSRDICQRGTSLTIQCQVDSQVTMMFWYRQQPGQSLTLIATANQGSEATYESGFVIDKFPISRPNLTFSTLTVSNMSPEDSSIYLCSVEGDPTPYGYTFGSGTRLTVV.

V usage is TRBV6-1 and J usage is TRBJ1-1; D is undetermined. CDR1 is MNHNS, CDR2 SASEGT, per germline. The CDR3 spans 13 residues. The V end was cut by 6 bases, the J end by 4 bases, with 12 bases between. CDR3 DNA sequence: TGTGCCAGCAGCTCTTTCTTAGGCACTGAAGCTTTCTTT. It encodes CASSSFLGTEAFF.

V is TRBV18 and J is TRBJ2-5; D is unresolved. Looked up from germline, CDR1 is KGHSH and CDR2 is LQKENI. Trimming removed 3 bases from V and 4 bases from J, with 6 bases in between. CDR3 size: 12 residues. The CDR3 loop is CASSPSTETQYF. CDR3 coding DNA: TGTGCCAGCTCACCCTCGACAGAGACCCAGTACTTC.

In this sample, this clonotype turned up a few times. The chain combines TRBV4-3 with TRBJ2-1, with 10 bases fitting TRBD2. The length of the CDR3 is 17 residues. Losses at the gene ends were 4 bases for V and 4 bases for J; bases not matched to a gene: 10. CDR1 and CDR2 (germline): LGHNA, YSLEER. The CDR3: CASSLAGTSDGYNEQFF. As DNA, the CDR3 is TGCGCCAGCAGCCTCGCAGGGACTAGCGACGGTTACAATGAGCAGTTCTTC.

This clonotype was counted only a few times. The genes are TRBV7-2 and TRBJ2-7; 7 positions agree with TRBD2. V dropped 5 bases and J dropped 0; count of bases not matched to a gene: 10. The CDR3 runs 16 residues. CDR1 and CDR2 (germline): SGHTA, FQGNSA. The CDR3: CASSRLLAVNSYEQYF. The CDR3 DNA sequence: TGTGCCAGCAGCCGTCTTCTAGCGGTGAACTCCTACGAGCAGTACTTC.

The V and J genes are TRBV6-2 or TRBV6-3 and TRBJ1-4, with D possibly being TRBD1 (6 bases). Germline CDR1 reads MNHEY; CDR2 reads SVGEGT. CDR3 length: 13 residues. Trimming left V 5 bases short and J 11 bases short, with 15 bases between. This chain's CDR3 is CASSHPDSGKLFF. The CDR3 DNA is TGTGCCAGCAGTCATCCGGACAGCGGGAAACTGTTTTTT.

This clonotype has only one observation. This CDR3 is CASSIDGGGYYNEQFF. The CDR3 DNA reads as TGTGCCAGTAGTATAGATGGCGGAGGCTACTACAATGAGCAGTTCTTC. V and J are TRBV19 and TRBJ2-1; a possible D gene is TRBD2 (5 bases). Germline V gives CDR1 LNHDA, CDR2 SQIVND (reference sequence). This CDR3 contains 16 residues. V lost 0 bases to trimming and J lost 3 bases, with 12 bases between them.

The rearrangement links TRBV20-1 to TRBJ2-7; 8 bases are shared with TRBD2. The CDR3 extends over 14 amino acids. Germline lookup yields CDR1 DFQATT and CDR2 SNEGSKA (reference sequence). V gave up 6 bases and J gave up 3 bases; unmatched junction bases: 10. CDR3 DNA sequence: TGCAGTGCAAGCCGGGGACTAGACAACTACGAGCAGTACTTC. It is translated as CSASRGLDNYEQYF.

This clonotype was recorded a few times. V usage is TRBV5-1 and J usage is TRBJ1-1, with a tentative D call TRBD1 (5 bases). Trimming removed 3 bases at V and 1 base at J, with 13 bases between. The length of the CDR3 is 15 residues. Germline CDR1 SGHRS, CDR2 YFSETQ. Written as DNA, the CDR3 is TGCGCCAGCAGCTCGTTGGGGCTTTCGAACACTGAAGCTTTCTTT. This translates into CASSSLGLSNTEAFF.

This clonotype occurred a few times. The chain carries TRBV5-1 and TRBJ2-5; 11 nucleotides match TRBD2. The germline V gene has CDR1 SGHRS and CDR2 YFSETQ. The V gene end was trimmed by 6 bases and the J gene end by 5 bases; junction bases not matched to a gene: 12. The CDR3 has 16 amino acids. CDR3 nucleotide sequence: TGCGCCAGCACCCGCGGTAGCGGGAGGGCCCTGGAGACCCAGTACTTC. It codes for CASTRGSGRALETQYF.

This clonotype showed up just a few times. CDR3 nucleotide sequence: TGTGCCAGCAGCCAAGAGGGGGTTGGACTACCACGGGGGCAGTACTTC. This gives the protein CASSQEGVGLPRGQYF. The V and J genes are TRBV4-2 and TRBJ2-7, with D possibly matching TRBD2 (6 bases). The CDR3 has 16 amino acids. Trimming stripped 0 bases from V and 9 bases from J, with 21 bases between. The V gene's germline CDR1 is LGHNA and CDR2 YNFKEQ.

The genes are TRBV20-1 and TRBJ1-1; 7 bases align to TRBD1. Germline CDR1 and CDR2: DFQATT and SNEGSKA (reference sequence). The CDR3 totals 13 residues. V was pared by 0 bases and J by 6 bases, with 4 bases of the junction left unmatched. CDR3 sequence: CSARDRGQAEAFF. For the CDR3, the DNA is TGCAGTGCTAGAGATCGCGGACAGGCTGAAGCTTTCTTT.

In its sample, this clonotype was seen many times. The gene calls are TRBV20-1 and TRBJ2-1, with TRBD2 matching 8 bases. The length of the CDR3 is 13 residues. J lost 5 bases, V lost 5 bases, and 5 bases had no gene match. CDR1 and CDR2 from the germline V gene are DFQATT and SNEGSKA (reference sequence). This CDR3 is CSAQAGGNNEQFF. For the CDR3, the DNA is TGCAGTGCTCAGGCGGGGGGTAACAATGAGCAGTTCTTC.

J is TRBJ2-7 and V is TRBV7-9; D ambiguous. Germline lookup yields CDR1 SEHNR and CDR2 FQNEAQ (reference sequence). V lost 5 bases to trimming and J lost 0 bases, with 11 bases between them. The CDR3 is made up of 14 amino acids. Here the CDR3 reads CASSRLWTSYEQYF. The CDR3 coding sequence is TGTGCCAGCAGCCGTCTCTGGACCTCCTACGAGCAGTACTTC.

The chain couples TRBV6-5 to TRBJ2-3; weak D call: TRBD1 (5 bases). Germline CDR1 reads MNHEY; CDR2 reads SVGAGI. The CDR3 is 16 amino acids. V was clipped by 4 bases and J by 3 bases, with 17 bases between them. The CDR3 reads CASSLPTGRVTDTQYF. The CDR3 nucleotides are TGTGCCAGCAGTTTACCAACGGGCAGGGTGACAGATACGCAGTATTTT.

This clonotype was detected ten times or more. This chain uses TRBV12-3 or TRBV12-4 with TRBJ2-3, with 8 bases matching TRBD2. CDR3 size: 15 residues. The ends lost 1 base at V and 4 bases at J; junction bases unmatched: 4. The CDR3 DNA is TGTGCCAGCAGTTTAGGCGCGGGGGGCGCAGATACGCAGTATTTT. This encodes CASSLGAGGADTQYF.

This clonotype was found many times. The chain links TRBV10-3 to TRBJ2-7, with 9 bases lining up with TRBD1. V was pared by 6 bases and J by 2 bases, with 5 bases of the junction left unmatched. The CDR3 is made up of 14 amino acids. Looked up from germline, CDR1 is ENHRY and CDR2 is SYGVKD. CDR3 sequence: CAISLGQGPYEQYF. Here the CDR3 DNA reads TGTGCCATCAGCCTGGGACAGGGCCCCTACGAGCAGTACTTC.

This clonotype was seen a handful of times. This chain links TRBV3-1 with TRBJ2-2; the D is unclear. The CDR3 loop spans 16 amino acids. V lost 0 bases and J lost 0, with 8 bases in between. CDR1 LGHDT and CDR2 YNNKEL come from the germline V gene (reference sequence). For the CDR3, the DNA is TGTGCCAGCAGCCAAGACAGGTATACGAACACCGGGGAGCTGTTTTTT. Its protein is CASSQDRYTNTGELFF. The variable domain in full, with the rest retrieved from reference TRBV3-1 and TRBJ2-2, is DTAVSQTPKYLVTQMGNDKSIKCEQNLGHDTMYWYKQDSKKFLKIMFSYNNKELIINETVPNRFSPKSPDKAHLNLHINSLELGDSAVYFCASSQDRYTNTGELFFGEGSRLTVL.

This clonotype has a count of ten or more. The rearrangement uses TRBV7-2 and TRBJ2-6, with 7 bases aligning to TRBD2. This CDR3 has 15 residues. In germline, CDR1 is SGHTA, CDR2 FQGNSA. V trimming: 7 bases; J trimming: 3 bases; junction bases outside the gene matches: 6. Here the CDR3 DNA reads TGTGCCAGCACCGCCGGGGAGGGTGGGGCCAACGTCCTGACTTTC. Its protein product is CASTAGEGGANVLTF.

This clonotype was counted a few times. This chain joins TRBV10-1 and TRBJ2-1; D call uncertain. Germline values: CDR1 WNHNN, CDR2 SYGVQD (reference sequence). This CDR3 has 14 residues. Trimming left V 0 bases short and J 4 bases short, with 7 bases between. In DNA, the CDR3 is TGCGCCAGCAGTGAGTCGCCCTTTTACAATGAGCAGTTCTTC. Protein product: CASSESPFYNEQFF.

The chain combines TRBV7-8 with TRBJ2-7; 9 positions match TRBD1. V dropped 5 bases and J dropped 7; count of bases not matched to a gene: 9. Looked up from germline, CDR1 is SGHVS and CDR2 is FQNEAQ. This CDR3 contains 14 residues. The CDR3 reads CASSRRTGEDEQYF. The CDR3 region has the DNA TGTGCCAGCAGCCGGCGGACAGGGGAGGATGAGCAGTACTTC.

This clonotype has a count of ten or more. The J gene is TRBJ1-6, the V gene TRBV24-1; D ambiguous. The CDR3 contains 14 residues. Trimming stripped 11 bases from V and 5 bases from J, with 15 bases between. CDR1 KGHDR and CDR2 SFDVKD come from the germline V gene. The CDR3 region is CASRKAGDNSPLHF. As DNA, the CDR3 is TGTGCCAGCAGGAAGGCCGGGGATAATTCACCCCTCCACTTT.

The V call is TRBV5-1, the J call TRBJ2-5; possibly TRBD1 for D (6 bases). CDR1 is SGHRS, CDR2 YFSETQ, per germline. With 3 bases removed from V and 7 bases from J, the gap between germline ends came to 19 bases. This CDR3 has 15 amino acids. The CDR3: CASSSPGTSRGTQYF. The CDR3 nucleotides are TGCGCCAGCAGCTCCCCCGGGACATCCAGGGGGACCCAGTACTTC.

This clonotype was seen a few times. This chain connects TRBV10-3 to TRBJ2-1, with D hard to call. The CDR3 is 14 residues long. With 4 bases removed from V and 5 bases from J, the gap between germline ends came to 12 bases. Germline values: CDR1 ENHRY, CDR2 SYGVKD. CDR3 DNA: TGTGCCATCAGTGTCTCGACTTTTGACAATGAGCAGTTCTTC. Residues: CAISVSTFDNEQFF.

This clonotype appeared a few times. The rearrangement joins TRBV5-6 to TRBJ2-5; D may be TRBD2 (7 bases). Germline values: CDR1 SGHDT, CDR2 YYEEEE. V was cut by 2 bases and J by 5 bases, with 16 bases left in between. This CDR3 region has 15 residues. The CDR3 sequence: CASSLGLGGSETQYF. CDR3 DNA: TGTGCCAGCAGCTTAGGACTAGGGGGTTCTGAGACCCAGTACTTC.